The clone carrying this T cell receptor (beta chain) was seen more than once but under ten times. For TCR beta, libraries came from iRepertoire HTBI primers and Arm-PCR of CDR3 regions. As processed by the authors: Taken together, the samples had 55 to 65 TRBV and 13 to 15 TRBJ segments identified. MiXCR was run by TCRdb on the multiplex PCR reads, yielding one entry per CDR3 protein. For this entry, the V and J calls and clone size follow TCRdb and not the study's own pipeline. This table holds fewer than 450,000 distinct CDR3 sequences, approximately 16% found once. Time point defined: newly diagnosed GD, antithyroid drugs for less than 3 months. There was RNA extracted from PBMCs, and the TCR library was made from it. The data originate from a study of regulatory T cells in long-lasting Graves disease. A further study also used this sample, focusing on T cells in Graves' hyperthyroidism and ophthalmopathy.

This sample comprised peripheral blood mononuclear cells (PBMCs), obtained at new diagnosis, from a patient treated with antithyroid drugs. The origin of this receptor is a woman aged 40 to 50 with Graves disease.

The CDR3 sequence is CASSRRAGGLQETQYF. In DNA form, the CDR3 reads TGTGCCAGTAGCCGGAGAGCGGGAGGGCTCCAAGAGACCCAGTACTTC. The chain carries TRBV19 and TRBJ2-5; 10 nucleotides align to TRBD2. The CDR3 is 16 residues long. In germline, CDR1 is LNHDA, CDR2 SQIVND (reference sequence). The V gene end was trimmed by 6 bases and the J gene end by 1 base; junction bases not matched to a gene: 8.